This T cell receptor beta chain comes out of a study of CD8+ T cells in alopecia areata (dated 2018 in TCRdb). About the full investigation: The treated patients took part in an open-label pilot trial in which moderate-to-severe alopecia areata was treated with oral tofacitinib at 5 to 10 mg twice daily. Patients stayed on tofacitinib for 6 to 18 months and then had 6 months of follow-up off drug so that delayed response and recurrence could be assessed. High-throughput TCRbeta sequencing was used to examine T cell clonal expansion in alopecia areata in both the C3H/HeJ mouse model and human patients. In humans, TCRbeta sequencing was performed on scalp tissue and on sorted CD4+ and CD8+ peripheral blood T cells from healthy controls and from patients with patchy or totalis/universalis alopecia areata. Patients on tofacitinib were biopsied at baseline and after 4 and 24 weeks of treatment, and several of the patients also had a later scalp biopsy. Scalp clonality was compared across normal scalp (n=4), patchy alopecia areata scalp (n=8), and alopecia totalis/universalis scalp (n=8). RNA was obtained with the PAXgene miRNA kit for fixed scalp, the miRNeasy kit for PBMCs, and the RNeasy kit for mouse skin. Amplification of TCRbeta CDR3 regions was done by immunoSEQ multiplex PCR using 35 Vbeta forward primers and 13 Jbeta reverse primers. Study-wide findings and limitations: Higher clonality and more expanded CD8+ clones were observed in lesional scalp than in normal scalp, particularly in alopecia totalis/universalis, a finding suggestive of antigenic drive. Resident alphabeta T cells in normal human skin are also sequenced, complicating scalp TCR repertoire analysis, unlike mouse skin dominated by gammadelta T cells. Shared TCR sequences between patients were less evident than in mice, which may be partly attributable to HLA diversity in the patient population.

This clone was recorded only once. Its antigen is currently not known. The sample holds no much larger clone one base away, and base qualities are not on file. This same CDR3 is encoded by further DNA sequences in the sample. The library was prepared using the immunoSEQ multiplex PCR assay. RNA was extracted from all samples and reverse transcribed into cDNA, which served as template for TCR sequencing. SuperScript III was used for first-strand cDNA synthesis, primed with a 2:1 mix of oligo-dT and random hexamers. A synthetic immune receptor repertoire was used to assess amplification bias, and residual bias was removed computationally. In the original analysis: Raw reads were preprocessed to remove errors, and CDR3 was defined by IMGT conventions from the conserved cysteine to phenylalanine. Clonality was computed as 1 minus the Shannon entropy, with the entropy normalized by log2 of the number of productive unique TCRs. Scalp TCRbeta sequences were cross-referenced with sorted blood CD4 and CD8 repertoires so that the CD4 or CD8 identity of scalp clones could be inferred. TCRdb stores this immuneACCESS table with in-frame sequences only. Part of the clones is absent; in the studies checked, under half of the shortfall reflects unresolved V genes, and no reason is known for the rest. The V and J calls and clone size come from that table; D and trimming were worked out from the DNA. This sample comprises approximately 150,000 clones, about 66% of them detected only once. 10% to 12% of the sample is in the top ten clones.

Reading the label with the study, this specimen's time point is: baseline before oral tofacitinib. Lesional scalp punch biopsies and peripheral blood were collected from alopecia areata patients. PBMCs were separated by density centrifugation and stained for CD3, CD4 and CD8, after which CD4+ and CD8+ T cells were sorted on a FACSAria. From cysteine to phenylalanine, the CDR3 is 12 amino acids long. Only the CDR3 region is kept as DNA, spanning 36 bases read in frame from base 1. Deletion took 3 bases off V and 6 bases off J, with a span of 9 bases between the germline ends. The germline V gene yields SGDLS for CDR1 and YYNGEE for CDR2.

This TCR derives from a human donor with alopecia areata. The starting material was CD8+ T cells sorted from blood, obtained at week 0. The chain is made from TRBV9 and TRBJ1-1; TRBD1 might be the D gene, on 5 matching bases. The CDR3 sequence is CASSAQGSEAFF. The nucleotide sequence is given as TGTGCCAGCAGCGCGCAGGGTTCTGAAGCTTTCTTT.